This T cell receptor beta chain originates from a study of blood T cells in healthy people across ages (dated by TCRdb to the mid-2010s). About the study as a whole: In model experiments, template switching captured about one uniquely barcoded TCR beta cDNA molecule for every two T cells. To avoid experimental bias, donors of different ages were distributed randomly across sequencing lanes. Using deep sequencing normalized with unique cDNA molecular identifiers, the study measured how TCR beta repertoire diversity changes with age. The study analyzed two additional independent replicas of 1 million unique cDNA reads from the same blood draw for two donors, one aged 18 to 30 and one aged 80 or older. Donors were grouped into four age groups: young (average 16 years), middle-aged (roughly 37), aged (about 60) and long-lived (approximately 78). What the authors observed across the whole study: Because the CMV infection status of the donors was unknown, age-related changes in expanded clonotypes may potentially have been confounded. Compared with the aged group, the long-lived group had more naive CD4+ T cells, fewer expanded clones and increased TCR diversity, a pattern suggesting age selection. Conclusive comparison of naive and antigen-experienced compartments was prevented by the profiling of bulk unsorted PBMCs. Observed TCR beta diversity per million T cells fell roughly linearly with age, and a significant reduction was already apparent by age roughly 41. Total diversity estimates from one million sequenced T cells were considered lower bounds and underestimates. A strong correlation was found between observed TCR beta diversity and the percentage of naive T cells measured by flow cytometry.

The CDR3 holds 15 amino acids from the cysteine to the phenylalanine. Of all the DNA, just the CDR3 is kept, 45 bases in frame from base 1. V sheds 0 bases and J sheds 0 bases, leaving 11 bases between their ends. The germline V gene (reference sequence) gives CDR1 as DFQATT and CDR2 as SNEGSKA. Library creation used 5' RACE. TCRdb lists the instrument as Illumina HiSeq 2500. A second PCR of roughly 6 to 12 cycles was performed with a sample-barcoded 5' primer and a J-beta primer mix. A template-switch 5' adaptor carrying 12 random nucleotides introduced a unique molecular identifier onto each TCR beta cDNA molecule. At least 3 million CDR3-containing paired-end reads were obtained from each sample. The Mint cDNA synthesis kit, primed by a TRBC-specific oligonucleotide, was used to synthesize first-strand cDNA from all RNA. After uracil-DNA glycosylase treatment, a first 18-cycle PCR used universal primers M1SS and BC2_uni_R on all cDNA. Per the authors' processing: For normalization, 1 million high-quality reads, each with a distinct molecular identifier, were randomly selected from each sample. Reads with shared molecular identifiers were discarded instead of being binned into consensus sequences. MiTCR, with a Q25 quality threshold and the strictest error-elimination algorithm, was used for CDR3 identification, clonotype clustering and error correction. A nonparametric unseen species model using Euler transformation provided a lower-bound estimate of total TCR beta diversity. The public reads were run again by TCRdb, first through fastp at Q25 and then through MiXCR, and only productive beta chains were kept. Rows with one shared CDR3 protein collapse into an entry with the most common genes and DNA. V and J calls and clone size were set by TCRdb, not the authors. This sample has about 680,000 distinct CDR3 sequences in its table, and more than 40% of those were observed once. About 32% of the sample lies in the top ten.

About this clonotype: It has no known antigen specificity. Base quality data are lacking; no much larger clone is found one base away.

The approximately 40 donors, aged 6 to 90 years, were systemically healthy Caucasian individuals from Russia. Ten milliliters of peripheral blood were drawn from each donor into EDTA-treated Vacutainer tubes. Ficoll-Paque density-gradient centrifugation was used to isolate PBMCs, with at least 6 million obtained per sample. Trizol reagent was used to extract total RNA from the PBMCs, yielding at least 5.5 micrograms per sample. The percentages of naive CD45RAhigh/CD27high T cells were determined by flow cytometry on a PBMC aliquot from every donor. The sequence links TRBV20-1 to TRBJ1-1, with TRBD1 perhaps the D gene, on 5 matching bases. The sequence came from a woman between 55 and 75 years old in good health. Sample: blood. The sequenced DNA: TGCAGTGCTAGAGATCGTGGGACTATGAACACTGAAGCTTTCTTT. Its protein reads: CSARDRGTMNTEAFF.